Shown below are 27 T cell receptor beta chains from a single sample sequenced in a study of T cell responses to AZD1222 COVID-19 vaccine. Clones were read by immunoSEQ multiplex PCR, and TCRdb kept only the in-frame ones, dropping some. The top ten clones hold under 2.5% of a sample with some 130,000 clones, approximately 90% of them seen once. Here the sequenced sample was peripheral blood, taken on day 0 of AZD1222 vaccination. These receptors originate from an adult in good health.

This sequence joins TRBV9 and TRBJ1-2; TRBD1 might be the D (6 bases). Germline V lookup: CDR1 SGDLS, CDR2 YYNGEE. CDR3 length: 13 amino acids. V gave up 5 bases and J gave up 4 bases, with 12 bases separating them. The CDR3 is CASRTTGLYGYTF. The CDR3 DNA reads as TGTGCCAGCAGGACAACAGGGCTCTATGGCTACACCTTC.

The rearrangement joins TRBV4-1 to TRBJ2-2; 8 bases match TRBD1. The junction had 8 bases not matched to a gene; V was cut back by 2 bases and J by 6 bases. CDR1 and CDR2 (germline): MGHRA, YSYEKL. The CDR3 runs to 16 residues. The chain's CDR3 is CASSQLRQGPAGELFF. DNA of the CDR3: TGCGCCAGCAGCCAACTTCGACAGGGGCCTGCCGGGGAGCTGTTTTTT.

The chain has TRBV6-5 and TRBJ1-2; possibly TRBD1 for D (5 bases). The CDR3 totals 12 residues. CDR1 and CDR2 from the germline V gene are MNHEY and SVGAGI. The V end lost 5 bases, the J end lost 8 bases, and 12 bases lay between the germline ends. In DNA form, the CDR3 reads TGTGCCAGCAGTCCTGGGGCAAAGGGCTACACCTTC. Its protein product is CASSPGAKGYTF.

The genes are TRBV18 and TRBJ1-2; unclear D gene. CDR3 length equals 15 residues. V was clipped by 0 bases and J by 4 bases, with 12 bases between them. CDR1 is KGHSH, CDR2 LQKENI, per germline. CDR3 sequence (DNA): TGTGCCAGCTCACCACCGGGTGGATTTGCCTATGGCTACACCTTC. This gives the protein CASSPPGGFAYGYTF.

This rearrangement joins TRBV10-1 to TRBJ2-5; D remains unclear. Germline CDR1 reads WNHNN; CDR2 reads SYGVQD (reference sequence). This CDR3 has 13 residues. Trimming cost V 0 bases and J 8 bases, with 10 bases left between them. The CDR3 DNA sequence: TGCGCCAGCAGTGAGTCCCTCGATGGAACCCAGTACTTC. Encoded protein: CASSESLDGTQYF.

The chain uses TRBV12-3 or TRBV12-4 and TRBJ1-2; maybe TRBD1 (5 bases). The CDR3 has 13 residues. Trimming left V 6 bases short and J 3 bases short, with 11 bases between. The CDR3 nucleotides are TGTGCCAGCAGCACCCGACAGTACTATGGCTACACCTTC. This encodes CASSTRQYYGYTF.

The chain joins TRBV7-9 to TRBJ2-7, with D hard to call. In germline, CDR1 is SEHNR, CDR2 FQNEAQ (reference sequence). Trimming cost V 5 bases and J 7 bases, with 18 bases left between them. The length of the CDR3 is 14 residues. DNA for the CDR3: TGTGCCAGCAGCCTCGACGGACCGAAAAGGGAGCAGTACTTC. Protein: CASSLDGPKREQYF. The variable domain in full, with the rest retrieved from reference TRBV7-9 and TRBJ2-7, is DTGVSQNPRHKITKRGQNVTFRCDPISEHNRLYWYRQTLGQGPEFLTYFQNEAQLEKSRLLSDRFSAERPKGSFSTLEIQRTEQGDSAMYLCASSLDGPKREQYFGPGTRLTVT.

V gene TRBV5-1 combines with J gene TRBJ1-4; the D gene is possibly TRBD1 (5 bases). This CDR3 comprises 16 residues. The V end was cut by 5 bases, the J end by 6 bases, with 20 bases between. Germline loops: CDR1 SGHRS, CDR2 YFSETQ. The CDR3 loop reads CASRLVPGPTHEKLFF. CDR3 bases: TGCGCCAGCAGGCTCGTGCCGGGACCGACACATGAAAAACTGTTTTTT.

The genes are TRBV2 and TRBJ1-2; TRBD1 might be the D (6 bases). V dropped 6 bases and J dropped 8 bases, with 13 bases sitting between them. Germline CDR1 SNHLY, CDR2 FYNNEI. The CDR3 covers 12 residues. CDR3 in DNA: TGTGCCAGCAGGACCAGGGGAGACGGCTACACCTTC. This codes for CASRTRGDGYTF. Full variable domain (remainder filled in from reference TRBV2 and TRBJ1-2): EPEVTQTPSHQVTQMGQEVILRCVPISNHLYFYWYRQILGQKVEFLVSFYNNEISEKSEIFDDQFSVERPDGSNFTLKIRSTKLEDSAMYFCASRTRGDGYTFGSGTRLTVV.

This chain uses TRBV19 with TRBJ1-3; D unresolved. CDR1 is LNHDA and CDR2 is SQIVND in the germline V gene (reference sequence). CDR3 length: 14 residues. Deletions cut 3 bases from V and 2 bases from J, with 8 bases between. The CDR3 protein is CASSMGFAGNTIYF. As DNA, the CDR3 is TGTGCCAGTAGTATGGGGTTTGCTGGAAACACCATATATTTT.

The chain combines TRBV9 with TRBJ2-1; TRBD2 aligns across 7 bases. Germline lookup yields CDR1 SGDLS and CDR2 YYNGEE. CDR3 length: 16 residues. Trimming cost V 3 bases and J 0 bases; bases outside gene matches: 6. In DNA form, the CDR3 reads TGTGCCAGCAGCGCACCGGGACTAAACTCCTACAATGAGCAGTTCTTC. Translated, it gives CASSAPGLNSYNEQFF.

This clone was counted a single time. The J gene is TRBJ1-2, the V gene TRBV12-3 or TRBV12-4; 8 bases map to TRBD1. V shed 5 bases and J 5 bases; nucleotides not matched to a gene: 4. This CDR3 comprises 13 residues. The CDR3 nucleotides are TGTGCCAGCAGTAGACAGGGGTTGTATGGCTACACCTTC. It yields the protein CASSRQGLYGYTF.

The genes are TRBV5-1 and TRBJ1-4; 11 positions agree with TRBD1. V shed 2 bases and J 0 bases; nucleotides not matched to a gene: 6. Germline values: CDR1 SGHRS, CDR2 YFSETQ. This CDR3 is 18 amino acids long. The CDR3 sequence: CASSLGQGATATNEKLFF. Here the CDR3 DNA reads TGCGCCAGCAGCTTAGGACAGGGGGCTACTGCAACTAATGAAAAACTGTTTTTT.

The chain carries TRBV7-9 and TRBJ1-1, with a possible D match to TRBD1 (5 bases). V lost 5 bases and J lost 4, with 17 bases in between. There are 15 residues in the CDR3. CDR1 is SEHNR and CDR2 is FQNEAQ in the germline V gene (reference sequence). DNA of the CDR3: TGTGCCAGCAGCCGAAAAGGGGTTGGGAGCACTGAAGCTTTCTTT. This encodes CASSRKGVGSTEAFF.

The rearrangement uses TRBV10-3 and TRBJ2-6; tentative D call: TRBD1 (5 bases). Germline loops: CDR1 ENHRY, CDR2 SYGVKD. The CDR3 runs 16 residues. V lost 3 bases, J lost 2 bases, and 11 bases lay in between. CDR3 residues: CAISEGVDAGANVLTF. In nucleotides, the CDR3 is TGTGCCATCAGTGAAGGGGTGGATGCTGGGGCCAACGTCCTGACTTTC.

Note on this clone: Germline is not matched at one junction end, which may reflect a read error. V usage is TRBV7-8 and J usage is TRBJ2-1; D is unresolved. The CDR3 totals 11 residues. Per germline, CDR1 SGHVS and CDR2 FQNEAQ. CDR3 amino acids: CASSSNNEQFF. The CDR3 DNA is TGTGCCAGCAGCTCCAACAATGAGCAGTTCTTC. The whole variable domain, filled in from reference TRBV7-8 and TRBJ2-1, reads GAGVSQSPRYKVAKRGQDVALRCDPISGHVSLFWYQQALGQGPEFLTYFQNEAQLDKSGLPSDRFFAERPEGSVSTLKIQRTQQEDSAVYLCASSSNNEQFFGPGTRLTVL.

The rearrangement uses TRBV6-6 and TRBJ1-6; D is ambiguous. The V end was cut by 5 bases, the J end by 0 bases, with 5 bases between. This CDR3 is built from 14 residues. Germline V gives CDR1 MNHNY, CDR2 SVGAGI (reference sequence). The CDR3 region is CASSVSSYNSPLHF. Written as DNA, the CDR3 is TGTGCCAGCAGTGTGAGCTCCTATAATTCACCCCTCCACTTT.

This clone was counted a single time. The CDR3 spells CASSIPLGQLNYGYTF. The CDR3 DNA reads TGTGCCAGCAGTATCCCATTGGGACAGCTAAACTATGGCTACACCTTC. J is TRBJ1-2 and V is TRBV28, with 7 positions matching TRBD1. The CDR3 runs 16 residues. Germline lookup yields CDR1 MDHEN and CDR2 SYDVKM. The junction had 11 bases not matched to a gene; V was cut back by 5 bases and J by 2 bases.

V usage is TRBV14 and J usage is TRBJ1-4, with a possible D match to TRBD1 (5 bases). CDR1 is SGHDN, CDR2 FVKESK, per germline. V was clipped by 3 bases and J by 8 bases, with 13 bases between them. This CDR3 has 14 amino acids. DNA of the CDR3: TGTGCCAGCAGCCAGTCTAGAGGGGAGGAAAAACTGTTTTTT. Translating it yields CASSQSRGEEKLFF. Drawing the rest from reference TRBV14 and TRBJ1-4, the complete variable domain is EAGVTQFPSHSVIEKGQTVTLRCDPISGHDNLYWYRRVMGKEIKFLLHFVKESKQDESGMPNNRFLAERTGGTYSTLKVQPAELEDSGVYFCASSQSRGEEKLFFGSGTQLSVL.

The chain recombines TRBV5-4 with TRBJ1-2, with D possibly matching TRBD1 (6 bases). V lost 2 bases to trimming and J lost 4 bases, with 12 bases between them. Germline V gives CDR1 SGHNT, CDR2 YYREEE (reference sequence). This CDR3 is built from 14 residues. In nucleotides, the CDR3 is TGTGCCAGCAGCTTCGGGGGCGTCGGCTATGGCTACACCTTC. Translated: CASSFGGVGYGYTF.

The rearrangement links TRBV7-9 to TRBJ1-1; 10 positions agree with TRBD1. The CDR3 spans 14 residues. Germline lookup yields CDR1 SEHNR and CDR2 FQNEAQ (reference sequence). V shed 5 bases, J shed 5 bases, and the junction held 5 bases outside the gene matches. CDR3 DNA sequence: TGTGCCAGCAGCCGGGACAGGGGTGGAACTGAAGCTTTCTTT. Its translation: CASSRDRGGTEAFF.

The V gene is TRBV28, the J gene TRBJ1-2, with TRBD1 matching over 7 bases. CDR3 length equals 17 residues. The germline gives CDR1 MDHEN, CDR2 SYDVKM. The V and J ends lost 3 bases and 1 base, in that order; junction bases with no gene match: 11. The CDR3 sequence: CASSFGGAQGVNYGYTF. Here the CDR3 DNA reads TGTGCCAGCAGTTTTGGCGGGGCGCAGGGGGTTAACTATGGCTACACCTTC.

The chain couples TRBV5-1 to TRBJ1-1; 11 bases fit TRBD1. Trimming cost V 2 bases and J 1 base; bases outside gene matches: 7. This CDR3 comprises 17 residues. CDR1 SGHRS and CDR2 YFSETQ come from the germline V gene. The CDR3 loop is CASSFPDRGRENTEAFF. CDR3 nucleotide sequence: TGCGCCAGCAGCTTCCCGGACAGGGGGCGCGAGAACACTGAAGCTTTCTTT. The full variable domain, its missing parts supplied by reference TRBV5-1 and TRBJ1-1, is KAGVTQTPRYLIKTRGQQVTLSCSPISGHRSVSWYQQTPGQGLQFLFEYFSETQRNKGNFPGRFSGRQFSNSRSEMNVSTLELGDSALYLCASSFPDRGRENTEAFFGQGTRLTVV.

The V and J genes are TRBV7-9 and TRBJ1-2; 10 nucleotides line up with TRBD1. The CDR3 totals 16 residues. J lost 0 bases, V lost 5 bases, and 6 bases had no gene match. In germline, CDR1 is SEHNR, CDR2 FQNEAQ (reference sequence). The CDR3 is CASSQRTGGTNYGYTF. Written as DNA, the CDR3 is TGTGCCAGCAGCCAGAGGACAGGGGGAACTAACTATGGCTACACCTTC. Full variable domain (remainder filled in from reference TRBV7-9 and TRBJ1-2): DTGVSQNPRHKITKRGQNVTFRCDPISEHNRLYWYRQTLGQGPEFLTYFQNEAQLEKSRLLSDRFSAERPKGSFSTLEIQRTEQGDSAMYLCASSQRTGGTNYGYTFGSGTRLTVV.

The chain combines TRBV9 with TRBJ1-5; D is uncertain. The CDR3 is 17 amino acids. V lost 0 bases, J lost 0 bases, and 13 bases lay in between. Germline V gene sequence: CDR1 SGDLS, CDR2 YYNGEE. DNA of the CDR3: TGTGCCAGCAGCGTAGCTCGGACGGCGTATAGCAATCAGCCCCAGCATTTT. Its translation: CASSVARTAYSNQPQHF.

The V call is TRBV7-8, the J call TRBJ1-2, with 8 bases lining up with TRBD1. In germline, CDR1 is SGHVS, CDR2 FQNEAQ. This CDR3 is 18 amino acids long. With V trimmed by 5 bases and J by 6 bases, 20 bases remained unmatched. CDR3 in DNA: TGTGCCAGCAGCCACTACTACCTGGACAGGGTCGGGACCGATGGCTACACCTTC. Its translation: CASSHYYLDRVGTDGYTF.

The rearrangement uses TRBV11-2 and TRBJ1-4; D might be TRBD1 (6 bases). Germline V lookup: CDR1 SGHAT, CDR2 FQNNGV. The CDR3 length is 16 residues. V shed 5 bases and J shed 8 bases, with 21 bases lying between them. CDR3 in amino acids: CASSALGGGTREKLFF. DNA for the CDR3: TGTGCCAGCAGCGCCCTAGGGGGGGGTACACGGGAAAAACTGTTTTTT.